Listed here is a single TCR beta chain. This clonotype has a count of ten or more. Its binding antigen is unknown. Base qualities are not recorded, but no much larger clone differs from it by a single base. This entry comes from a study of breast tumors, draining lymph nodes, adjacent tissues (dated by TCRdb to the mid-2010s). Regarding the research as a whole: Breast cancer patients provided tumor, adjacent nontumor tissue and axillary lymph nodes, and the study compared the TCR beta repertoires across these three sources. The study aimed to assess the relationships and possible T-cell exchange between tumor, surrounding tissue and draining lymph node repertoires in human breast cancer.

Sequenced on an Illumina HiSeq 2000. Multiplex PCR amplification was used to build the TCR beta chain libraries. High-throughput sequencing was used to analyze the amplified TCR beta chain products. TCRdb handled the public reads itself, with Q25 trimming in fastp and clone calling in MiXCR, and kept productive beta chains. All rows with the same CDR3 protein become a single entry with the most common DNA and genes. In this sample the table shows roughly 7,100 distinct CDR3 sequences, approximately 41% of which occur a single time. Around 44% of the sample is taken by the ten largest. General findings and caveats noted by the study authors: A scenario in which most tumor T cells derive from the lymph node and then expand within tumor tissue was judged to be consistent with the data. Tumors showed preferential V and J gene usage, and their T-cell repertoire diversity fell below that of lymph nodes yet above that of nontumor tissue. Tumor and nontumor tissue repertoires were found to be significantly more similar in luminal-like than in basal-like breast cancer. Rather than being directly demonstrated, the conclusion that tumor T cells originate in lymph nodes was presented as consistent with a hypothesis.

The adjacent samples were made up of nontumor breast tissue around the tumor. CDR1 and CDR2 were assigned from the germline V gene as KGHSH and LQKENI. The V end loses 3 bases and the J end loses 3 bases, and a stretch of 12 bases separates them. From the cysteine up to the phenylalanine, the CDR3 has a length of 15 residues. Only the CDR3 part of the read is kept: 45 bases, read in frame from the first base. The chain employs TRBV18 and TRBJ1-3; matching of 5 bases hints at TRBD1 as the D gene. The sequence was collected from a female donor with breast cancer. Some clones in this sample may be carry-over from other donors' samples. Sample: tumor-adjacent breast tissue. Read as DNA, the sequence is TGTGCCAGCTCACCCCAAGGAGGGGTTGGAAACACCATATATTTT. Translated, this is CASSPQGGVGNTIYF.